The T cell receptor (beta chain) under discussion was sequenced for a study of blood T cell repertoires in COVID-19. Overall study context: Some COVID-19 samples were acute and others convalescent; all came from the United States, Italy and Spain. Sources were T cells, B-cell-depleted T cells, or PBMCs; the material itself was cDNA or gDNA.

J was trimmed by 2 bases and V by 4 bases; bases with no gene match: 9. This CDR3 region has 16 residues. CDR1 is SGHNT, CDR2 YYREEE, per germline (reference sequence). Patients at the Seattle site were enrolled during active infection and followed longitudinally. In the study's own analysis: Cell counts per sample came from amplifying reference gene primers. Measured with immunoSEQ multiplex PCR; TCRdb has only the in-frame clones, and not every one. That table gives V, J and clone size, and the DNA gave D and trimming. The sample has 150,000 to 200,000 clones; roughly 80% are singletons. The sequence came from a middle-aged woman with COVID-19, enrolled during active disease. The chain uses TRBV5-4 and TRBJ2-1, with 7 nucleotides matching TRBD1. The sequenced sample consisted of peripheral blood. CDR3 residues: CASSPGRGYPYNEQFF. DNA for the CDR3: TGTGCCAGCAGCCCGGGCAGGGGGTACCCCTACAATGAGCAGTTCTTC.